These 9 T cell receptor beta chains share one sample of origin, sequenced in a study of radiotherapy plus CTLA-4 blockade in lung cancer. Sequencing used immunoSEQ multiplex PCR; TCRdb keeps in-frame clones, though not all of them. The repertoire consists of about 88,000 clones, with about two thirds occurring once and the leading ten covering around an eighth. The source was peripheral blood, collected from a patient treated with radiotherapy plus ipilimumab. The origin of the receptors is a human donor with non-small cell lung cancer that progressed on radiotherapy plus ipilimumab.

CDR3: CASSLEIGGYTF. DNA for the CDR3: TGTGCCAGCAGCTTAGAGATTGGTGGCTACACCTTC. The chain links TRBV7-2 to TRBJ1-2; D remains unclear. Germline V lookup: CDR1 SGHTA, CDR2 FQGNSA. The CDR3 loop spans 12 amino acids. V gave up 1 base and J gave up 7 bases, with 7 bases separating them.

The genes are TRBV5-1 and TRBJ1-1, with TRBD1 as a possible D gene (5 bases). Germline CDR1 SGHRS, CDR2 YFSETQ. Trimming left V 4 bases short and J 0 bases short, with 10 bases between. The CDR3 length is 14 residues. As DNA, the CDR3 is TGCGCCAGCAGCATCGGGACGATGAACACTGAAGCTTTCTTT. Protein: CASSIGTMNTEAFF.

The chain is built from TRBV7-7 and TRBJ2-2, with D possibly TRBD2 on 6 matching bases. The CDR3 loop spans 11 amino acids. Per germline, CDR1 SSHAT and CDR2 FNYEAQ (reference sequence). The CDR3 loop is CARGATGELFF. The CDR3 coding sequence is TGTGCTCGCGGGGCCACCGGGGAGCTGTTTTTT.

In nucleotides, the CDR3 is TGTGCCAGCAGTTTATCGGGGGTAGCGGGAGGGTATCCCTACAATGAGCAGTTCTTC. Translation: CASSLSGVAGGYPYNEQFF. V usage is TRBV27 and J usage is TRBJ2-1, with 11 bases that match TRBD2. With V trimmed by 0 bases and J by 2 bases, 9 bases remained unmatched. The length of the CDR3 is 19 residues. CDR1 and CDR2 from the germline V gene are MNHEY and SMNVEV (reference sequence).

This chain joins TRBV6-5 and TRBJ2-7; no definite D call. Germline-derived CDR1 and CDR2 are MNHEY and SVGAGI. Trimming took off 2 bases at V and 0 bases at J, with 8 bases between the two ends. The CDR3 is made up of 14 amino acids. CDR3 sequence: CASSYLQNSYEQYF. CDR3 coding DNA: TGTGCCAGCAGTTACCTACAAAACTCCTACGAGCAGTACTTC.

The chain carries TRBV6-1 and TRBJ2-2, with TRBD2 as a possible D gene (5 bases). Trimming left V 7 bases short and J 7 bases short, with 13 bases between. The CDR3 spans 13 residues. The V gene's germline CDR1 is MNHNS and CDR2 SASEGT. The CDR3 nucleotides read TGTGCCAGCAATAGGGAGAATGGCGGGGAGCTGTTTTTT. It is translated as CASNRENGGELFF.

The CDR3 loop is CASSESWTGGTDTQYF. CDR3 DNA: TGCGCCAGCAGTGAGTCGTGGACAGGGGGAACAGATACGCAGTATTTT. The J gene is TRBJ2-3, the V gene TRBV10-1, with 10 bases lining up with TRBD1. The CDR3 spans 16 residues. The germline V gene encodes CDR1 WNHNN and CDR2 SYGVQD (reference sequence). Trimming removed 0 bases from V and 3 bases from J; junction bases left unmatched: 3.

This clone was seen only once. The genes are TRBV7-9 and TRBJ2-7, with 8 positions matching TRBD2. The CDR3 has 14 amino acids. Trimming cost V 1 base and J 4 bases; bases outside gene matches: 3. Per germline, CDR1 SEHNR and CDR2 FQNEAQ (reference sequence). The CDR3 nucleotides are TGTGCCAGCAGCTTAGGGACTAGCCAGTACGAGCAGTACTTC. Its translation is CASSLGTSQYEQYF.

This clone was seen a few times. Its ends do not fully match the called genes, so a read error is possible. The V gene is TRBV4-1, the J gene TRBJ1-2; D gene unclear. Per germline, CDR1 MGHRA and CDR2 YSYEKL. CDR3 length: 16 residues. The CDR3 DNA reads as TGCGCCAGCAGGCAAGCGGGTTCCAGCGCGAGAGGAAGCTACACCTTC. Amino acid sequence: CASRQAGSSARGSYTF.